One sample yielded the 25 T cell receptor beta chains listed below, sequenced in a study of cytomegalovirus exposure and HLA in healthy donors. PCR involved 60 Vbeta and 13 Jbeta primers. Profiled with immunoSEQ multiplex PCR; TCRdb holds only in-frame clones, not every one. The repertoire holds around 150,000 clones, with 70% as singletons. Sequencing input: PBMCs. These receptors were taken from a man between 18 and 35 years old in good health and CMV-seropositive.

The CDR3 nucleotides are TGTGCCTGGAACGAGGGAATACACAATGAGCAGTTCTTC. It is translated as CAWNEGIHNEQFF. The chain has TRBV30 and TRBJ2-1; perhaps TRBD2 as D (5 bases). Germline V lookup: CDR1 GTSNPN, CDR2 SVGIG (reference sequence). V lost 4 bases, J lost 5 bases, and 12 bases lay in between. The CDR3 runs 13 residues.

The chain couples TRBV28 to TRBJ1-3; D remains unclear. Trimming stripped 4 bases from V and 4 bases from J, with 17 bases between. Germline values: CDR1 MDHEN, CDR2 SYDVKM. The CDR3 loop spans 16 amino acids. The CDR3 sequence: CASSSSGRLGGNTIYF. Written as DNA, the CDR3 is TGTGCCAGCAGTTCCTCCGGCCGTCTCGGGGGAAACACCATATATTTT.

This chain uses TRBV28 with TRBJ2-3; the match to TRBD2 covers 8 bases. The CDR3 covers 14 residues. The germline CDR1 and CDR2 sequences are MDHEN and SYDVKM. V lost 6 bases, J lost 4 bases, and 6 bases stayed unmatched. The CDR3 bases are TGTGCCAGCAGGGGAATAGCGGGGCCAGATACGCAGTATTTT. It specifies CASRGIAGPDTQYF.

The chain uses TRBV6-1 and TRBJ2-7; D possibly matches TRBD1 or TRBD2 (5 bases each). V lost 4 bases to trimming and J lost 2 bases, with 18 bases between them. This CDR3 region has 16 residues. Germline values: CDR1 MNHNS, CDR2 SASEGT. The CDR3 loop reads CASSGRLMVGAYEQYV. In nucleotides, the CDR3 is TGTGCCAGCAGTGGCCGACTCATGGTGGGGGCCTACGAGCAGTACGTC.

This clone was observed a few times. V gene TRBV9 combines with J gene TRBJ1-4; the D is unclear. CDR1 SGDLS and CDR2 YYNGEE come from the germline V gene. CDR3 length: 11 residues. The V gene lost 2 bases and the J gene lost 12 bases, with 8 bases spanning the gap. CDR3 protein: CASSVGMELFF. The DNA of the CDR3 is TGTGCCAGCAGCGTCGGGATGGAACTGTTTTTT.

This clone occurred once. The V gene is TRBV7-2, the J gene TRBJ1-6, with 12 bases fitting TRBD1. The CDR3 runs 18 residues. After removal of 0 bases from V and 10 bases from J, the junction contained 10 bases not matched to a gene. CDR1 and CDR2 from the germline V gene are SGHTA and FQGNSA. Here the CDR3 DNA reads TGTGCCAGCAGCTTAGCCCTCACCGGGGGGACAGGGGGCTCACCCCTCCACTTT. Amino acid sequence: CASSLALTGGTGGSPLHF.

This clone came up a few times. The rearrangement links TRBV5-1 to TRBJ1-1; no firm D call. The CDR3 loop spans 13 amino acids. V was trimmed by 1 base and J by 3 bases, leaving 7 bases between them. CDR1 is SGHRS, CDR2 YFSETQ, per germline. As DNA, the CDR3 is TGCGCCAGCAGCTTGTACGGGGACACTGAAGCTTTCTTT. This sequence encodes CASSLYGDTEAFF.

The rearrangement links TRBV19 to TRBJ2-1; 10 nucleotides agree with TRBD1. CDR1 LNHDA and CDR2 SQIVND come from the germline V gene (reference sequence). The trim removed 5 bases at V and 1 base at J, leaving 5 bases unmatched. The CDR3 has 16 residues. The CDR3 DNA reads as TGTGCCAGTAGTGGGACAGGGGCCCGGTCCTACAATGAGCAGTTCTTC. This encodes CASSGTGARSYNEQFF.

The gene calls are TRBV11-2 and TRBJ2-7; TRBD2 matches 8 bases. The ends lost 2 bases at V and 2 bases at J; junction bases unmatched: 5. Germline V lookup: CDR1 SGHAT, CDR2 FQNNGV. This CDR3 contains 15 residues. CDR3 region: CASSLQAGVTYEQYV. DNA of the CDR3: TGTGCCAGCAGCTTACAAGCGGGAGTTACCTACGAGCAGTACGTC.

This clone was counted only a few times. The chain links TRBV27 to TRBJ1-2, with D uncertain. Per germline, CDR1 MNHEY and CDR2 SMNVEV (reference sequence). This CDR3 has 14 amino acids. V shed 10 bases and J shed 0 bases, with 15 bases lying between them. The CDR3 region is CATLTDLSNYGYTF. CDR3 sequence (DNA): TGTGCCACACTGACCGACTTATCTAACTATGGCTACACCTTC.

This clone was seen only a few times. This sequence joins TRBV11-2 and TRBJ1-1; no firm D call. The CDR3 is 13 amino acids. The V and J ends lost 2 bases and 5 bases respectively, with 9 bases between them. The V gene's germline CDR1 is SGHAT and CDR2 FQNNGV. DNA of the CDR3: TGTGCCAGCAGCTTACAGTCTTATACTGAAGCTTTCTTT. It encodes CASSLQSYTEAFF.

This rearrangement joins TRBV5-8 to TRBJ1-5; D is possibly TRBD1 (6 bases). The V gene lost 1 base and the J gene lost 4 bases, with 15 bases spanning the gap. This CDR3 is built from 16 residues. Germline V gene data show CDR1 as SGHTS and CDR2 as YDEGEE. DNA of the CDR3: TGTGCCAGCAGCTTGCGGCAGGGGAGCTTTAATCAGCCCCAGCATTTT. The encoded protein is CASSLRQGSFNQPQHF.

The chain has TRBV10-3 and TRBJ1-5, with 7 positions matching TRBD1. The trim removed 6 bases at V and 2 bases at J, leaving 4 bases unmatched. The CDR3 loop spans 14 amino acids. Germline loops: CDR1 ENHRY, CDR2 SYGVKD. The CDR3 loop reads CAISNDRGNQPQHF. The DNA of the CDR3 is TGTGCCATCAGCAATGACAGGGGCAATCAGCCCCAGCATTTT.

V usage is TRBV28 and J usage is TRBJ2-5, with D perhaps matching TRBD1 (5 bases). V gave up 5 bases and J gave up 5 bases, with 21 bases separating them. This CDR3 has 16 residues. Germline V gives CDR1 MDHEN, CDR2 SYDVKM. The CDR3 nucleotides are TGTGCCAGCAGTCCGCCCCAGGGCCCTGGTGGGGAGACCCAGTACTTC. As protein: CASSPPQGPGGETQYF.

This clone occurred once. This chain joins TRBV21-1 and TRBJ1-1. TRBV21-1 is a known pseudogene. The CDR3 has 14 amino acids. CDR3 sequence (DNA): TGTGCCAGCAGCAAATCCCCCCCGGGCACTGAAGCTTTCTTT. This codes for CASSKSPPGTEAFF.

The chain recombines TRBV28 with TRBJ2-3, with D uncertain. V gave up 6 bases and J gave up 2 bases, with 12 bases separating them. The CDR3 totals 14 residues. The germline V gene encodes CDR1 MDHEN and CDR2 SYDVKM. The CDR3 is CASSVQEPTDTQYF. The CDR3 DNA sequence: TGTGCCAGCAGCGTCCAGGAACCCACAGATACGCAGTATTTT.

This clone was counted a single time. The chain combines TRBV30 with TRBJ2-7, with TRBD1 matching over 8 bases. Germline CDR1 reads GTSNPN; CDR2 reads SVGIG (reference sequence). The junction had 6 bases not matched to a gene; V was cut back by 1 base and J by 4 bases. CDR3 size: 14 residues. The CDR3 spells CAWSAARTGYEQYV. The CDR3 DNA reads TGTGCCTGGAGTGCGGCCAGGACAGGGTACGAGCAGTACGTC.

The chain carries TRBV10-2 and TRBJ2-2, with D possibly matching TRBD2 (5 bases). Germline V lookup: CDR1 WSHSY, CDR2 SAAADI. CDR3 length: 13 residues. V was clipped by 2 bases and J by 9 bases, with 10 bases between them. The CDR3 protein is CASSEQLVRELFF. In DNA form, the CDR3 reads TGCGCCAGCAGTGAGCAACTAGTCAGGGAGCTGTTTTTT.

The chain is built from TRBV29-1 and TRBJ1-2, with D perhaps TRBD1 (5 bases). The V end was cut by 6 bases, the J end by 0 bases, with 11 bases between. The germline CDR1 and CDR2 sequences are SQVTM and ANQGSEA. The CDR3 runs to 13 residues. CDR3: CSVHQGPNYGYTF. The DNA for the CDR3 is TGCAGCGTACACCAGGGCCCTAACTATGGCTACACCTTC.

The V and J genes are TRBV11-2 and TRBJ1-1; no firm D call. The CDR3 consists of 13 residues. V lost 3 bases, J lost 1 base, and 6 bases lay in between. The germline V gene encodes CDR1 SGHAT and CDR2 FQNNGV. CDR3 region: CASSFSGNTEAFF. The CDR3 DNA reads TGTGCCAGCAGCTTTAGCGGGAACACTGAAGCTTTCTTT.

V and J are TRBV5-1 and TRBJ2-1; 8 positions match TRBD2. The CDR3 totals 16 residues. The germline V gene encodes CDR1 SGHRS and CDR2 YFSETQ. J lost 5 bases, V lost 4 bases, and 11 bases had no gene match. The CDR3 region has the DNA TGCGCCAGCAGCCTGGGAGGGGCGGGAGGTAACAATGAGCAGTTCTTC. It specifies CASSLGGAGGNNEQFF.

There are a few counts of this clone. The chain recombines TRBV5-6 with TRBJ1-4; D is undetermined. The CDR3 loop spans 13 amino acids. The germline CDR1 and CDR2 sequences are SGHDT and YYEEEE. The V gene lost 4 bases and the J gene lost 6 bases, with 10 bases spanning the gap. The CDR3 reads CASSPGGDEKLFF. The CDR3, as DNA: TGTGCCAGCAGCCCAGGAGGAGATGAAAAACTGTTTTTT.

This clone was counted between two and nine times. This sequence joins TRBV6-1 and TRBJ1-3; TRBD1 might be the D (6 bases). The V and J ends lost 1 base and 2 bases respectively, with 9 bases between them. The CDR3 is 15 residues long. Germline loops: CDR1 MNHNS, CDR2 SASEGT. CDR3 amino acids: CASSEGTGPGNTIYF. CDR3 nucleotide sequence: TGTGCCAGCAGTGAAGGCACAGGGCCTGGAAACACCATATATTTT.

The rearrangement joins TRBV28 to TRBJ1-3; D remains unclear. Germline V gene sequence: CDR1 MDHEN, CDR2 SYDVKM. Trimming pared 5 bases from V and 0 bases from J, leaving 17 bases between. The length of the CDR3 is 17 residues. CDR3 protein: CASSILVSGTSGNTIYF. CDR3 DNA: TGTGCCAGCAGTATCCTCGTTTCGGGAACCTCTGGAAACACCATATATTTT.

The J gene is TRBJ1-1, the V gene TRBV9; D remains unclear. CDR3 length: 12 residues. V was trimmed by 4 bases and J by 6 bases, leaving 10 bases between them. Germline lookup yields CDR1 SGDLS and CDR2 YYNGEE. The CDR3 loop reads CASSPYTPEAFF. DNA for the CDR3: TGTGCCAGCAGCCCGTACACCCCTGAAGCTTTCTTT.